This TCR beta chain was identified during a study of CD8 T cells in Susac syndrome. Random hexamers were used to reverse transcribe roughly 0.5 to 1 ug of RNA. MiXCR was run by TCRdb on the immunoSEQ multiplex PCR reads, yielding one entry per CDR3 protein. The sample records roughly 220,000 distinct CDR3 sequences, about 94% being singletons. This receptor was identified in a human donor with Susac syndrome. Sequencing was performed on CD4+ T cells from PBMCs.

The CDR3 DNA reads TGTGCCAGCAGCTTGGATGTATTGCCCGCCAATGAGCAGTTCTTC. This translates into CASSLDVLPANEQFF. The rearrangement joins TRBV5-4 to TRBJ2-1; no reliable D call. V lost 0 bases and J lost 6, with 13 bases in between. CDR3 length: 15 residues. The germline V gene has CDR1 SGHNT and CDR2 YYREEE (reference sequence).